Listed below are T cell receptor beta chains from one sample, sequenced in a study of T cell responses to AZD1222 COVID-19 vaccine. The protocol was immunoSEQ multiplex PCR, while the TCRdb copy is restricted to in-frame clones and leaves out a portion. The sample contains about 140,000 clones, more than 80% of which appear only once. The input for sequencing was peripheral blood, taken 28 days after the second dose of the MenACWY control vaccine. Source of these receptors: an adult who received the MenACWY meningococcal vaccine as a control. Both conserved end residues are part of each CDR3. The order of the fields is V gene, CDR3 length, J gene, D gene, clone size, CDR3 protein, CDR3 DNA. The D gene is left open where the match is weak. Part of the rows lack a size; the others show once, few, many or a class for expanded clones.

v_gene: TRBV18
len: 12
j_gene: TRBJ2-5
d_gene: .
abundance: .
CDR3aa: CASSPTQETQYF
CDR3nt: TGTGCCAGCTCACCAACGCAGGAGACCCAGTACTTC

v_gene: TRBV19
len: 13
j_gene: TRBJ2-2
d_gene: .
abundance: .
CDR3aa: CASEDRNTGELFF
CDR3nt: TGTGCCAGTGAAGACAGGAACACCGGGGAGCTGTTTTTT

v_gene: TRBV4-3
len: 14
j_gene: TRBJ2-1
d_gene: .
abundance: .
CDR3aa: CASSPSLGSLEQFF
CDR3nt: TGCGCCAGCAGCCCAAGTCTTGGCTCTCTCGAGCAGTTCTTC

v_gene: TRBV10-3
len: 15
j_gene: TRBJ2-3
d_gene: .
abundance: .
CDR3aa: CAIRPTGEGTDTQYF
CDR3nt: TGTGCCATCAGGCCAACAGGGGAGGGGACAGATACGCAGTATTTT

v_gene: TRBV9
len: 13
j_gene: TRBJ2-5
d_gene: .
abundance: once
CDR3aa: CASSTLAAETQYF
CDR3nt: TGTGCCAGCAGCACACTAGCTGCTGAGACCCAGTACTTC

v_gene: TRBV4-3
len: 16
j_gene: TRBJ1-3
d_gene: .
abundance: .
CDR3aa: CASSQEPGNSGNTIYF
CDR3nt: TGCGCCAGCAGCCAAGAACCCGGTAACTCTGGAAACACCATATATTTT

v_gene: TRBV6-2/TRBV6-3
len: 15
j_gene: TRBJ2-2
d_gene: TRBD2
abundance: .
CDR3aa: CASSYSASGTGELFF
CDR3nt: TGTGCCAGCAGTTACTCGGCTAGCGGCACCGGGGAGCTGTTTTTT

v_gene: TRBV12-3/TRBV12-4
len: 13
j_gene: TRBJ1-5
d_gene: .
abundance: .
CDR3aa: CASSFGGNQPQHF
CDR3nt: TGTGCCAGCAGTTTTGGAGGGAATCAGCCCCAGCATTTT

v_gene: TRBV30
len: 14
j_gene: TRBJ1-4
d_gene: TRBD1
abundance: once
CDR3aa: CAWSSRQGRVGLFF
CDR3nt: TGTGCCTGGAGTTCGCGACAGGGGCGAGTGGGACTGTTTTTT

v_gene: TRBV7-2
len: 15
j_gene: TRBJ1-2
d_gene: .
abundance: .
CDR3aa: CASSLALRETVGYTF
CDR3nt: TGTGCCAGCAGCTTAGCCCTGAGGGAGACGGTTGGCTACACCTTC

v_gene: TRBV5-1
len: 14
j_gene: TRBJ1-6
d_gene: TRBD1
abundance: .
CDR3aa: CASSRDRASPPLHF
CDR3nt: TGCGCCAGCAGCAGAGACAGGGCTTCACCCCCCCTCCACTTT

v_gene: TRBV12-5
len: 15
j_gene: TRBJ2-3
d_gene: .
abundance: .
CDR3aa: CASGLGSGGGDTQYF
CDR3nt: TGTGCTAGTGGTTTGGGCTCCGGTGGGGGGGATACGCAGTATTTT

v_gene: TRBV9
len: 15
j_gene: TRBJ1-1
d_gene: .
abundance: .
CDR3aa: CASSFLPTLNTEAFF
CDR3nt: TGTGCCAGCAGCTTCCTTCCGACACTTAACACTGAAGCTTTCTTT

v_gene: TRBV4-3
len: 18
j_gene: TRBJ2-4
d_gene: .
abundance: .
CDR3aa: CASSQDSTPRLAKNIQYF
CDR3nt: TGCGCCAGCAGCCAAGACTCAACCCCGAGATTAGCCAAAAACATTCAGTACTTC

v_gene: TRBV29-1
len: 15
j_gene: TRBJ1-3
d_gene: .
abundance: .
CDR3aa: CSVEGGSGSGNTIYF
CDR3nt: TGCAGCGTTGAGGGCGGGTCCGGCTCTGGAAACACCATATATTTT

v_gene: TRBV11-2
len: 14
j_gene: TRBJ1-2
d_gene: TRBD1
abundance: .
CDR3aa: CASSPGQDMYGYTF
CDR3nt: TGTGCCAGCAGCCCCGGACAGGATATGTATGGCTACACCTTC

v_gene: TRBV29-1
len: 12
j_gene: TRBJ2-5
d_gene: TRBD1
abundance: .
CDR3aa: CSAGTGQETQYF
CDR3nt: TGCAGCGCCGGGACAGGGCAAGAGACCCAGTACTTC

v_gene: TRBV18
len: 14
j_gene: TRBJ2-7
d_gene: .
abundance: .
CDR3aa: CASSPPSLTYEQYF
CDR3nt: TGTGCCAGCTCACCACCTAGCTTGACCTACGAGCAGTACTTC

v_gene: TRBV6-6
len: 14
j_gene: TRBJ2-5
d_gene: TRBD1
abundance: .
CDR3aa: CASSYPGQQETQYF
CDR3nt: TGTGCCAGCAGTTACCCGGGACAGCAAGAGACCCAGTACTTC

v_gene: TRBV10-3
len: 17
j_gene: TRBJ2-7
d_gene: .
abundance: .
CDR3aa: CAIGGQGRPWNSYEQYF
CDR3nt: TGTGCCATCGGGGGGCAGGGGAGGCCTTGGAACTCCTACGAGCAGTACTTC

v_gene: TRBV9
len: 16
j_gene: TRBJ2-1
d_gene: TRBD2
abundance: .
CDR3aa: CASSVTSGSSYNEQFF
CDR3nt: TGTGCCAGCAGCGTAACTAGCGGGAGCTCCTACAATGAGCAGTTCTTC

v_gene: TRBV3-1/TRBV3-2
len: 14
j_gene: TRBJ1-1
d_gene: .
abundance: .
CDR3aa: CASSQAGGDTEAFF
CDR3nt: TGTGCCAGCAGCCAAGCCGGGGGGGACACTGAAGCTTTCTTT

v_gene: TRBV28
len: 14
j_gene: TRBJ1-1
d_gene: TRBD1
abundance: .
CDR3aa: CASSSQGGDTEAFF
CDR3nt: TGTGCCAGCAGTTCCCAGGGGGGTGACACTGAAGCTTTCTTT

v_gene: TRBV3-1/TRBV3-2
len: 14
j_gene: TRBJ1-2
d_gene: .
abundance: .
CDR3aa: CASSQARTARGYTF
CDR3nt: TGTGCCAGCAGCCAGGCACGGACAGCTCGGGGCTACACCTTC

v_gene: TRBV18
len: 15
j_gene: TRBJ2-1
d_gene: .
abundance: .
CDR3aa: CASSPPFVGADEQFF
CDR3nt: TGTGCCAGCTCACCACCGTTCGTAGGGGCAGATGAGCAGTTCTTC

v_gene: TRBV5-1
len: 14
j_gene: TRBJ1-5
d_gene: .
abundance: .
CDR3aa: CASKFGVEGQPQHF
CDR3nt: TGCGCCAGCAAGTTCGGGGTAGAAGGTCAGCCCCAGCATTTT

v_gene: TRBV15
len: 17
j_gene: TRBJ2-1
d_gene: TRBD2
abundance: .
CDR3aa: CATEAGGLPDSYNEQFF
CDR3nt: TGTGCCACCGAAGCGGGGGGATTGCCCGACTCCTACAATGAGCAGTTCTTC

v_gene: TRBV3-1/TRBV3-2
len: 16
j_gene: TRBJ2-2
d_gene: TRBD1
abundance: .
CDR3aa: CASSLGQGAVTGELFF
CDR3nt: TGTGCCAGCAGCCTAGGACAGGGGGCCGTCACCGGGGAGCTGTTTTTT

v_gene: TRBV6-2/TRBV6-3
len: 14
j_gene: TRBJ1-1
d_gene: .
abundance: once
CDR3aa: CASSWGGSNTEAFF
CDR3nt: TGTGCCAGCAGTTGGGGGGGCTCGAACACTGAAGCTTTCTTT

v_gene: TRBV19
len: 13
j_gene: TRBJ2-5
d_gene: .
abundance: .
CDR3aa: CASALGGQETQYF
CDR3nt: TGTGCCAGCGCCCTAGGGGGCCAAGAGACCCAGTACTTC

v_gene: TRBV5-1
len: 15
j_gene: TRBJ2-3
d_gene: TRBD2
abundance: .
CDR3aa: CASSRGGASTDTQYF
CDR3nt: TGCGCCAGCAGCCGCGGGGGGGCTAGCACAGATACGCAGTATTTT

v_gene: TRBV12-3/TRBV12-4
len: 13
j_gene: TRBJ2-7
d_gene: .
abundance: .
CDR3aa: CASSLGGSYEQYF
CDR3nt: TGTGCCAGCAGTTTGGGAGGCTCCTACGAGCAGTACTTC

v_gene: TRBV5-1
len: 16
j_gene: TRBJ2-5
d_gene: TRBD1
abundance: once
CDR3aa: CASSLGTGGYQETQYF
CDR3nt: TGCGCCAGCAGCTTGGGGACAGGGGGGTACCAAGAGACCCAGTACTTC

v_gene: TRBV4-3
len: 15
j_gene: TRBJ1-1
d_gene: TRBD1
abundance: .
CDR3aa: CASSIRQGTNTEAFF
CDR3nt: TGCGCCAGCAGCATCCGACAGGGAACGAACACTGAAGCTTTCTTT

v_gene: TRBV14
len: 14
j_gene: TRBJ2-5
d_gene: TRBD1
abundance: .
CDR3aa: CASSQRDREETQYF
CDR3nt: TGTGCCAGCAGCCAAAGGGACAGGGAGGAGACCCAGTACTTC

v_gene: TRBV7-2
len: 15
j_gene: TRBJ2-1
d_gene: .
abundance: few
CDR3aa: CASSLEARSYNEQFF
CDR3nt: TGTGCCAGCAGCTTAGAGGCGCGCTCCTACAATGAGCAGTTCTTC

v_gene: TRBV2
len: 14
j_gene: TRBJ1-1
d_gene: TRBD1
abundance: .
CDR3aa: CASSWDRGSTEAFF
CDR3nt: TGTGCCAGCAGCTGGGACAGGGGATCCACTGAAGCTTTCTTT

v_gene: TRBV2
len: 14
j_gene: TRBJ1-2
d_gene: TRBD1
abundance: .
CDR3aa: CASSETGVHYGYTF
CDR3nt: TGTGCCAGCAGTGAGACAGGGGTTCACTATGGCTACACCTTC

v_gene: TRBV7-2
len: 16
j_gene: TRBJ1-2
d_gene: .
abundance: .
CDR3aa: CASSLVSAGNARGYTF
CDR3nt: TGTGCCAGCAGCTTAGTATCGGCAGGGAATGCCAGGGGCTACACCTTC

v_gene: TRBV7-6
len: 16
j_gene: TRBJ2-7
d_gene: TRBD1
abundance: once
CDR3aa: CASSLPGTGSPSEQYF
CDR3nt: TGTGCCAGCAGCCTTCCCGGGACAGGGAGCCCAAGCGAGCAGTACTTC

v_gene: TRBV7-9
len: 16
j_gene: TRBJ2-1
d_gene: TRBD1
abundance: .
CDR3aa: CASSPGTGGIINEQFF
CDR3nt: TGTGCCAGCAGCCCCGGGACAGGGGGCATAATAAATGAGCAGTTCTTC

v_gene: TRBV3-1/TRBV3-2
len: 16
j_gene: TRBJ2-5
d_gene: TRBD2
abundance: .
CDR3aa: CASSQDASGRRETQYF
CDR3nt: TGTGCCAGCAGCCAAGATGCGAGCGGGAGGAGGGAGACCCAGTACTTC

v_gene: TRBV5-5
len: 15
j_gene: TRBJ2-1
d_gene: TRBD2
abundance: .
CDR3aa: CASSRTSGDYNEQFF
CDR3nt: TGTGCCAGCAGCCGGACTAGCGGGGACTACAATGAGCAGTTCTTC

v_gene: TRBV6-2/TRBV6-3
len: 13
j_gene: TRBJ1-2
d_gene: TRBD1
abundance: .
CDR3aa: CASSSGQGRGYTF
CDR3nt: TGTGCCAGCAGCTCCGGACAGGGAAGAGGCTACACCTTC

v_gene: TRBV5-4
len: 14
j_gene: TRBJ1-1
d_gene: .
abundance: .
CDR3aa: CASSFYTLGDEAFF
CDR3nt: TGTGCCAGCAGCTTTTATACCTTAGGCGATGAAGCTTTCTTT

v_gene: TRBV19
len: 14
j_gene: TRBJ1-5
d_gene: .
abundance: .
CDR3aa: CARRWGRDNQPQHF
CDR3nt: TGTGCCAGACGATGGGGCAGGGATAATCAGCCCCAGCATTTT

v_gene: TRBV29-1
len: 15
j_gene: TRBJ2-5
d_gene: .
abundance: .
CDR3aa: CSVEDRTQGQETQYF
CDR3nt: TGCAGCGTTGAAGATCGAACACAGGGCCAAGAGACCCAGTACTTC